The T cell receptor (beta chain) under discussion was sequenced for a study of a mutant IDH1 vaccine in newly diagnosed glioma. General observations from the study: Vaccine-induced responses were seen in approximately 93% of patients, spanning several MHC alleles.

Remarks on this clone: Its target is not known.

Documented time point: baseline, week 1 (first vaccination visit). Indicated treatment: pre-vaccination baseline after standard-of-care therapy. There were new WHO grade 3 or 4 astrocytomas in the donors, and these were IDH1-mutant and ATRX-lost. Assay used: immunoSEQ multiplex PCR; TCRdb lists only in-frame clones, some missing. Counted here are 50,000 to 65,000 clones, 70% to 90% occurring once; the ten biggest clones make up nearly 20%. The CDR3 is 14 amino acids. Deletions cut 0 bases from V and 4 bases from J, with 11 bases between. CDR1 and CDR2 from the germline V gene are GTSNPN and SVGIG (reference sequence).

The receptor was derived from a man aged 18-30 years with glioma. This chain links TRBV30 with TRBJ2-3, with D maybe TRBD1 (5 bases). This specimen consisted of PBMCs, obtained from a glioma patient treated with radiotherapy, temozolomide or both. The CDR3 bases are TGTGCCTGGAGTGTACGGGTAGGGGCAGATACGCAGTATTTT. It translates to CAWSVRVGADTQYF.